The sequence of this T cell receptor (beta chain) was determined in a study of response to subunit inactivated influenza vaccine listed by TCRdb under 2018. Background on the whole study: The study used deep quantitative T cell receptor repertoire profiling to track responses to a trivalent subunit inactivated influenza vaccine. What the work shows at the level of the full study, not this receptor alone: The authors suggested that each seasonal influenza vaccination may recruit only a limited number of new T cells.

On this clonotype: Its antigen is not yet known. Nothing much larger sits one base from this clone, and base qualities are not available.

The library came from RT-PCR. The instrument was an Illumina HiSeq 2500. The public reads were reprocessed in TCRdb via fastp at Q25 and MiXCR, keeping in-frame beta chains. Under each unique CDR3 protein, matching rows form one entry showing the most common genes and DNA. This sample comprises about 780,000 distinct CDR3 sequences, about 18% of them detected only once. The ten largest clones add up to approximately 10% of the sample. For CDR1 and CDR2, the germline V gene (reference sequence) lists LGHDT and YNNKEL. Trimming removed 1 base from V and 7 bases from J, leaving 10 bases between the germline ends. From the cysteine through the phenylalanine, the CDR3 covers 13 amino acids. The entry retains the CDR3 DNA only, 39 bases that are in frame from base 1.

Material: PBMCs from blood, obtained roughly 5 days after vaccination. The TCR originated in a man between 45 and 60 years old who received an inactivated influenza vaccine. Donor details come from another sample of the same person, matched by shared clones. The receptor chain draws on TRBV3-1 and TRBJ1-2; TRBD1 is a weak D gene call, 6 bases matching. The DNA sequence reads TGTGCCAGCAGCCAAGGACAGGCGGCTGGCTACACCTTC. Its translation is CASSQGQAAGYTF. The full variable domain, with segments outside the CDR3 supplied by the reference TRBV3-1 and TRBJ1-2 proteins, appears as DTAVSQTPKYLVTQMGNDKSIKCEQNLGHDTMYWYKQDSKKFLKIMFSYNNKELIINETVPNRFSPKSPDKAHLNLHINSLELGDSAVYFCASSQGQAAGYTFGSGTRLTVV.